Below, 27 T cell receptor beta chains from the same sample are listed, as sequenced in a study of Graves' ophthalmopathy and Graves' hyperthyroidism. The study amplified TCR beta CDR3 regions using RNA transcripts. RT-PCR with HTBI primers came first, then second-round multiplex PCR. TCRdb processed the multiplex PCR reads anew with MiXCR; each CDR3 protein has one entry. The table lists 450,000 or so distinct CDR3 sequences, approximately 15% of them singletons. Sequenced sample: blood. The receptor set was obtained from a woman aged 25-40 years with Graves' ophthalmopathy.

The J gene is TRBJ1-5, the V gene TRBV20-1, with D possibly TRBD1 on 5 matching bases. There are 13 residues in the CDR3. Germline-derived CDR1 and CDR2 are DFQATT and SNEGSKA (reference sequence). V gave up 6 bases and J gave up 9 bases, with 18 bases separating them. The chain's CDR3 is CSAMDTQQVPQHF. The DNA for the CDR3 is TGCAGTGCCATGGACACCCAGCAGGTGCCCCAGCATTTT.

In this sample, this clonotype turned up many times. The chain carries TRBV10-3 and TRBJ1-1; unclear D gene. In germline, CDR1 is ENHRY, CDR2 SYGVKD. The CDR3 consists of 14 residues. V was clipped by 4 bases and J by 2 bases, with 11 bases between them. CDR3: CAISGWEPNTEAFF. The CDR3, as DNA: TGTGCCATCAGTGGATGGGAGCCCAACACTGAAGCTTTCTTT.

The chain uses TRBV6-1 and TRBJ1-6; D call uncertain. The CDR3 has 17 residues. V was pared by 5 bases and J by 2 bases, with 16 bases between. Germline V gives CDR1 MNHNS, CDR2 SASEGT. The CDR3 reads CASSPRGGVTYNSPLHF. CDR3 nucleotides: TGTGCCAGCAGTCCCCGAGGAGGTGTAACCTATAATTCACCCCTCCACTTT.

The sample holds a few counts of this clonotype. DNA for the CDR3: TGTGCCAGCGCAAGACAGGGGTCTGGAAGCTCCTACGAGCAGTACTTC. Translating gives CASARQGSGSSYEQYF. The genes are TRBV11-2 and TRBJ2-7, with 8 bases that match TRBD1. The trim removed 8 bases at V and 0 bases at J, leaving 12 bases unmatched. The CDR3 totals 16 residues. Germline CDR1 is SGHAT and CDR2 is FQNNGV.

Of note for this clonotype: Given a much more abundant clone one base away, this may be a read error. The chain carries TRBV11-2 and TRBJ1-2, with D perhaps matching TRBD1 (5 bases). V was cut by 5 bases and J by 4 bases, with 17 bases left in between. Germline CDR1 and CDR2: SGHAT and FQNNGV. This CDR3 is built from 15 residues. This chain's CDR3 is CASSPSGKSIYGYTF. CDR3 nucleotides: TGTGCCAGCAGCCCGTCAGGGAAGTCAATCTATGGCTACACCTTC.

This clonotype has ten or more counts. The chain links TRBV6-1 to TRBJ1-6; a weak D match, TRBD1 (5 bases). The length of the CDR3 is 14 residues. The germline V gene has CDR1 MNHNS and CDR2 SASEGT. V was cut by 6 bases and J by 8 bases, with 14 bases left in between. The CDR3 sequence: CASSRTVRDSPLHF. The DNA for the CDR3 is TGTGCCAGCAGCCGGACCGTCAGGGATTCACCCCTCCACTTT.

This clonotype has a count of ten or more. This chain uses TRBV5-1 with TRBJ2-2; perhaps TRBD1 as D (5 bases). CDR1 and CDR2 from the germline V gene are SGHRS and YFSETQ. The CDR3 covers 16 residues. V lost 0 bases and J 7 bases, leaving 16 bases between the germline ends. The CDR3 nucleotides read TGCGCCAGCAGCTTGGTTCAGGGTCCAAAAAACGGGGAGCTGTTTTTT. Translated: CASSLVQGPKNGELFF.

This clonotype was found many times. The CDR3 DNA sequence: TGTGCCAGCAGTGAAGCCCTAGGTGGACCCTACGAGCAGTACTTC. Protein: CASSEALGGPYEQYF. The chain carries TRBV6-1 and TRBJ2-7, with no clear D. CDR3 size: 15 residues. Looked up from germline, CDR1 is MNHNS and CDR2 is SASEGT. Trimming removed 0 bases at V and 2 bases at J, with 11 bases between.

The chain couples TRBV20-1 to TRBJ1-1; weak D call: TRBD1 (6 bases). Per the germline V gene, CDR1 is DFQATT and CDR2 is SNEGSKA (reference sequence). The CDR3 extends over 19 amino acids. V dropped 0 bases and J dropped 2 bases, with 25 bases sitting between them. The CDR3 is CSARERGGSRVPFNTEAFF. The DNA of the CDR3 is TGCAGTGCTAGAGAAAGGGGGGGCAGTCGGGTCCCTTTTAACACTGAAGCTTTCTTT.

This clonotype was seen repeatedly, ten times or more. The rearrangement links TRBV12-3 or TRBV12-4 to TRBJ2-2, with D perhaps TRBD2 (5 bases). Trimming removed 6 bases from V and 1 base from J, with 15 bases in between. This CDR3 region has 16 residues. The CDR3 is CASRAREGRNTGELFF. The CDR3 coding sequence is TGTGCCAGCAGGGCCCGGGAAGGGAGGAACACCGGGGAGCTGTTTTTT.

This clonotype has a count of ten or more. The CDR3 here is CASSLRVAQYF. DNA of the CDR3: TGTGCCAGCAGTTTAAGGGTGGCCCAGTACTTC. J is TRBJ2-5 and V is TRBV12-3 or TRBV12-4; D remains unclear. CDR3 length equals 11 residues. Trimming shortened V by 2 bases and J by 9 bases, and 7 bases separated the two germline ends.

This clonotype was observed at least ten times. Possible read error: a much larger clone is one base away. The chain has TRBV12-3 or TRBV12-4 and TRBJ2-7; 11 nucleotides align to TRBD1. With 6 bases clipped from V and 3 bases from J, the junction kept 4 bases outside the gene matches. The CDR3 spans 14 residues. The CDR3 DNA reads TGTGCCAGCAGATCCGGGACAGGGGGCTACGAGCAGTACTTC. Amino acids: CASRSGTGGYEQYF.

This clonotype was seen a handful of times. J is TRBJ2-7 and V is TRBV6-5; 11 bases line up with TRBD2. The CDR3 is 13 amino acids. Trimming cost V 6 bases and J 6 bases; bases outside gene matches: 4. Germline V gives CDR1 MNHEY, CDR2 SVGAGI. CDR3: CASRLGLAGEQYF. The CDR3 region has the DNA TGTGCCAGCAGACTCGGACTAGCGGGCGAGCAGTACTTC.

As for this clonotype: A read error may account for a junction end that differs from germline. The J gene is TRBJ2-5, the V gene TRBV30, with TRBD1 matching 8 bases. CDR3 length equals 13 residues. The V gene's germline CDR1 is GTSNPN and CDR2 SVGIG (reference sequence). The CDR3 DNA reads as TGCGCCCGACGACAGGGGAGTCAGGAGACCCAGTACTTC. This codes for CARRQGSQETQYF.

The chain uses TRBV5-1 and TRBJ2-2; 7 bases are a match to TRBD1. Germline CDR1 reads SGHRS; CDR2 reads YFSETQ. Trimming removed 7 bases from V and 5 bases from J; junction bases left unmatched: 8. CDR3 size: 14 residues. The CDR3 sequence is CASENTGVTGELFF. CDR3 sequence (DNA): TGCGCCAGCGAGAATACAGGGGTGACCGGGGAGCTGTTTTTT.

The rearrangement links TRBV12-3 or TRBV12-4 to TRBJ2-5, with unresolved D. The CDR3 is 18 amino acids. Trimming removed 4 bases from V and 5 bases from J, with 26 bases in between. The CDR3 sequence is CASSSPYRATLPVETQYF. CDR3 coding DNA: TGTGCCAGCAGTTCCCCGTACCGGGCCACTCTCCCCGTGGAGACCCAGTACTTC.

The chain links TRBV6-5 to TRBJ1-2; 9 bases agree with TRBD1. Germline loops: CDR1 MNHEY, CDR2 SVGAGI. V trimming: 0 bases; J trimming: 2 bases; junction bases outside the gene matches: 4. This CDR3 is built from 16 residues. For the CDR3, the DNA is TGTGCCAGCAGTTACTCCTCTACAGGGGGCAACTATGGCTACACCTTC. Protein sequence: CASSYSSTGGNYGYTF.

This clonotype was recorded only once. A clone one base away is much larger, so this may be a read error. The CDR3 bases are TGTGTCAGCAGCTCAAAAACCGGGACGAGGGGCTACACCTTC. Protein product: CVSSSKTGTRGYTF. V and J are TRBV7-2 and TRBJ1-2; TRBD1 is a possible D gene (5 bases). CDR3 length equals 14 residues. Germline values: CDR1 SGHTA, CDR2 FQGNSA.

Details on this clonotype: This could be a read error, since a much larger clone is one nucleotide away. The rearrangement uses TRBV11-2 and TRBJ2-5, with D perhaps matching TRBD2 (6 bases). The CDR3 runs to 17 residues. Per germline, CDR1 SGHAT and CDR2 FQNNGV. CDR3: CASILDLGGGRQETQYF. As DNA, the CDR3 is TGTGCCAGCATCTTAGATTTGGGAGGCGGTAGGCAAGAGACCCAGTACTTC.

This clonotype was detected many times. The rearrangement uses TRBV4-1 and TRBJ1-1, with 7 bases identical to TRBD1. CDR1 is MGHRA, CDR2 YSYEKL, per germline. This CDR3 has 14 residues. After removal of 4 bases from V and 7 bases from J, the junction contained 9 bases not matched to a gene. CDR3 bases: TGCGCCAGCAGCCCCAACAGGGGAATAATTGAAGCTTTCTTT. This gives the protein CASSPNRGIIEAFF.

This clonotype was detected many times. The J gene is TRBJ2-2, the V gene TRBV7-9; TRBD1 or TRBD2 may be the D gene (5 bases each). CDR3 length: 13 residues. Germline assignment: CDR1 SEHNR and CDR2 FQNEAQ (reference sequence). The germline V and J ends were trimmed by 7 bases and 9 bases, with 15 bases remaining between them. The CDR3 DNA follows: TGTGCCAGCACCGGGGCCCTTGCCAGGGAGCTGTTTTTT. As protein: CASTGALARELFF.

This clonotype has at least ten counts. V usage is TRBV12-3 or TRBV12-4 and J usage is TRBJ1-5; 7 nucleotides agree with TRBD1. J gave up 0 bases and V 4 bases, and 3 bases lay outside the gene matches. The CDR3 runs 15 residues. This CDR3 reads CASSWDSLSNQPQHF. CDR3 coding DNA: TGTGCCAGCAGTTGGGACAGCCTTAGCAATCAGCCCCAGCATTTT.

The CDR3 reads CSARDQGTGHTEAFF. CDR3 DNA sequence: TGCAGTGCTAGAGATCAAGGGACAGGGCACACTGAAGCTTTCTTT. The gene calls are TRBV20-1 and TRBJ1-1, with 9 bases aligning to TRBD1. The V gene's germline CDR1 is DFQATT and CDR2 SNEGSKA (reference sequence). The CDR3 is made up of 15 amino acids. The trim removed 0 bases at V and 3 bases at J, leaving 5 bases unmatched.

There are many counts of this clonotype. The chain carries TRBV14 and TRBJ2-7; 7 bases fit TRBD1. V was pared by 4 bases and J by 4 bases, with 16 bases of the junction left unmatched. The CDR3 runs to 17 residues. Per the germline V gene, CDR1 is SGHDN and CDR2 is FVKESK. CDR3 amino acids: CASSPRTGAKRRYEQYF. CDR3 DNA sequence: TGTGCCAGCAGCCCTCGGACAGGAGCCAAGCGCAGGTACGAGCAGTACTTC. The entire variable domain, with the rest obtained from reference TRBV14 and TRBJ2-7, is as follows: EAGVTQFPSHSVIEKGQTVTLRCDPISGHDNLYWYRRVMGKEIKFLLHFVKESKQDESGMPNNRFLAERTGGTYSTLKVQPAELEDSGVYFCASSPRTGAKRRYEQYFGPGTRLTVT.

Many counts were recorded for this clonotype. The rearrangement joins TRBV12-3 or TRBV12-4 to TRBJ1-5, with no clear D. This CDR3 has 15 residues. Trimming took 6 bases from V and 6 from J, leaving 18 bases between them. DNA of the CDR3: TGTGCCAGCAGATCAGGTGCGTTAACCGGTCAGCCCCAGCATTTT. Protein: CASRSGALTGQPQHF.

This clonotype was detected many times. The chain recombines TRBV20-1 with TRBJ2-7, with D possibly matching TRBD1 (6 bases). CDR1 DFQATT and CDR2 SNEGSKA come from the germline V gene (reference sequence). The CDR3 contains 14 residues. Trimming removed 3 bases at V and 5 bases at J, with 17 bases between. For the CDR3, the DNA is TGCAGTGCTAGTTTCCAGGGGACGGGGAACGAGCAGTACTTC. Protein sequence: CSASFQGTGNEQYF.

On this clonotype itself: A much larger clone lies one base from this, so it may be a read error. Here the CDR3 omits its conserved ending phenylalanine or tryptophan, so a read error is the likely source. The rearrangement uses TRBV3-1 and TRBJ1-5; D is unclear. Trimming left V 5 bases short and J 1 base short, with 12 bases between. The CDR3 loop spans 15 amino acids. Germline loops: CDR1 LGHDT, CDR2 YNNKEL (reference sequence). DNA of the CDR3: TGTGCCAGCAGCGCGGACGTTGGCAGCAATCAGCCCCAGCATTAT. It yields the protein CASSADVGSNQPQHY.